Shown below are 17 T cell receptor beta chains from a single sample sequenced in a study of identical twins. TCRdb independently ran MiXCR on the 5' RACE reads; one entry per CDR3 protein. Found here are 650,000 to 750,000 distinct CDR3 sequences, 21% of them singletons; the top ten hold about 4.3%. These data were also reused for a study on T cells expressing NK-cell markers.

Sequencing was carried out using PBMCs. The source of these receptors is a young woman in good health.

The chain joins TRBV20-1 to TRBJ2-1, with D perhaps TRBD1 or TRBD2 (5 bases each). In germline, CDR1 is DFQATT, CDR2 SNEGSKA (reference sequence). The CDR3 is 15 residues long. V was shortened by 6 bases and J by 0 bases, with 15 bases between the two germline ends. CDR3: CSAQNPGSSYNEQFF. For the CDR3, the DNA is TGCAGTGCCCAAAACCCAGGGAGCTCCTACAATGAGCAGTTCTTC.

The gene calls are TRBV20-1 and TRBJ2-1; 8 bases map to TRBD2. CDR1 is DFQATT and CDR2 is SNEGSKA in the germline V gene (reference sequence). The CDR3 spans 13 residues. With 3 bases clipped from V and 7 bases from J, the junction kept 5 bases outside the gene matches. CDR3 nucleotides: TGCAGTGCTAGGTCGACTAGCGCGAATGAGCAGTTCTTC. Its translation is CSARSTSANEQFF.

The CDR3 sequence: CASSRGEERPQGYTF. The CDR3 DNA is TGTGCCAGCAGTAGGGGAGAGGAACGTCCTCAGGGCTACACCTTC. The rearrangement links TRBV6-2 or TRBV6-3 to TRBJ1-2; D possibly corresponds to TRBD1 (5 bases). The CDR3 consists of 15 residues. V shed 5 bases and J shed 8 bases, with 21 bases lying between them. In germline, CDR1 is MNHEY, CDR2 SVGEGT.

The rearrangement uses TRBV7-2 and TRBJ2-3; tentatively, D is TRBD2 (6 bases). There are 15 residues in the CDR3. The V gene's germline CDR1 is SGHTA and CDR2 FQGNSA. Trimming left V 5 bases short and J 2 bases short, with 14 bases between. CDR3 nucleotide sequence: TGTGCCAGCAGCCGACCAACGGGACTCACAGATACGCAGTATTTT. This encodes CASSRPTGLTDTQYF. The whole variable domain, remainder taken from reference TRBV7-2 and TRBJ2-3, is GAGVSQSPSNKVTEKGKDVELRCDPISGHTALYWYRQSLGQGLEFLIYFQGNSAPDKSGLPSDRFSAERTGGSVSTLTIQRTQQEDSAVYLCASSRPTGLTDTQYFGPGTRLTVL.

This clonotype appeared a few times. This chain uses TRBV7-9 with TRBJ1-4; D remains unclear. The CDR3 is made up of 14 amino acids. Germline CDR1 and CDR2: SEHNR and FQNEAQ (reference sequence). The V end was cut by 1 base, the J end by 8 bases, with 11 bases between. The DNA for the CDR3 is TGTGCCAGCAGCTTAGGTCACGCGGGGGAAAAACTGTTTTTT. Amino acid sequence: CASSLGHAGEKLFF.

This clonotype was counted ten times or more. The gene calls are TRBV29-1 and TRBJ2-2; D not certain. V gave up 4 bases and J gave up 5 bases, with 17 bases separating them. Germline-derived CDR1 and CDR2 are SQVTM and ANQGSEA. This CDR3 is built from 15 residues. CDR3 sequence (DNA): TGCAGCGTTGCTTACTCGACCCTTGGGACCGGGGAGCTGTTTTTT. Residues: CSVAYSTLGTGELFF.

This clonotype was recorded a few times. The chain has TRBV6-1 and TRBJ2-3, with 15 bases matching TRBD2. Germline loops: CDR1 MNHNS, CDR2 SASEGT. This CDR3 spans 16 amino acids. Trimming at V came to 5 bases and at J to 6 bases, leaving 6 bases not matched to a gene. The CDR3 DNA reads as TGTGCCAGCAGTCGATCGGGGACTAGCGGGGGGGATACGCAGTATTTT. Protein product: CASSRSGTSGGDTQYF.

V is TRBV4-2 and J is TRBJ1-5; D perhaps matches TRBD1 (5 bases). Trimming removed 4 bases at V and 7 bases at J, with 14 bases between. Germline CDR1 LGHNA, CDR2 YNFKEQ. This CDR3 has 14 residues. The CDR3 here is CASSRDRRRQPQHF. In DNA form, the CDR3 reads TGTGCCAGCAGCCGCGACAGAAGAAGGCAGCCCCAGCATTTT.

The gene calls are TRBV27 and TRBJ1-2, with D possibly TRBD1 on 6 matching bases. The CDR3 length is 13 residues. The V gene's germline CDR1 is MNHEY and CDR2 SMNVEV (reference sequence). V lost 6 bases and J 8 bases, leaving 16 bases between the germline ends. CDR3 residues: CASRSTGIDGYTF. CDR3 in DNA: TGTGCCAGCAGGTCAACAGGGATCGACGGCTACACCTTC.

This chain joins TRBV11-1 and TRBJ2-3, with TRBD2 matching over 13 bases. CDR1 is SGHAT and CDR2 is FQDESV in the germline V gene (reference sequence). This CDR3 comprises 18 residues. Trimming cost V 1 base and J 5 bases; bases outside gene matches: 9. CDR3 amino acids: CASSLGLPTSGRVDTQYF. In nucleotides, the CDR3 is TGTGCCAGCAGCTTAGGACTCCCTACTAGCGGGAGGGTAGATACGCAGTATTTT.

This clonotype was detected only a few times. This chain joins TRBV5-1 and TRBJ1-2; possibly TRBD1 for D (5 bases). This CDR3 has 15 residues. The ends were cut back, 4 bases at V and 8 bases at J, with 21 bases in the middle. Looked up from germline, CDR1 is SGHRS and CDR2 is YFSETQ. CDR3 coding DNA: TGCGCCAGCAGCCTAGGGACGGCCTTTGCGTGGGGCTACACCTTC. This sequence encodes CASSLGTAFAWGYTF.

This clonotype was picked up one time. The chain carries TRBV3-1 and TRBJ2-5; D is uncertain. CDR3 length: 15 residues. Trimming shortened V by 2 bases and J by 2 bases, and 12 bases separated the two germline ends. The germline V gene has CDR1 LGHDT and CDR2 YNNKEL (reference sequence). The CDR3 sequence is CASSQIQQRQETQYF. In nucleotides, the CDR3 is TGTGCCAGCAGCCAAATCCAGCAGAGACAAGAGACCCAGTACTTC.

The chain uses TRBV5-1 and TRBJ2-5; D remains unclear. Per germline, CDR1 SGHRS and CDR2 YFSETQ. V lost 4 bases to trimming and J lost 2 bases, with 12 bases between them. The CDR3 totals 14 residues. CDR3 in DNA: TGCGCCAGCAGCCCAGAGGACCTACAAGAGACCCAGTACTTC. Protein product: CASSPEDLQETQYF.

The chain uses TRBV10-2 and TRBJ2-7, with D perhaps TRBD1 (6 bases). The CDR3 loop spans 13 amino acids. V was trimmed by 2 bases and J by 3 bases, leaving 8 bases between them. Germline loops: CDR1 WSHSY, CDR2 SAAADI. Here the CDR3 DNA reads TGCGCCAGCAGTGAGACGACAGGCTACGAGCAGTACTTC. Residues: CASSETTGYEQYF.

The chain combines TRBV19 with TRBJ1-5, with D perhaps TRBD1 (5 bases). In germline, CDR1 is LNHDA, CDR2 SQIVND (reference sequence). The CDR3 is 15 amino acids. Trimming cost V 1 base and J 4 bases, with 11 bases left between them. The CDR3 reads CASSIGDSGNQPQHF. The CDR3 bases are TGTGCCAGTAGTATAGGGGATTCAGGGAATCAGCCCCAGCATTTT.

V gene TRBV20-1 combines with J gene TRBJ1-1, with D unclear. The CDR3 sequence is 14 residues long. V lost 6 bases and J 4 bases, leaving 18 bases between the germline ends. Germline V gene lookup returns CDR1 DFQATT and CDR2 SNEGSKA (reference sequence). CDR3 protein: CSAVPLGFGTEAFF. The CDR3 region has the DNA TGCAGTGCGGTGCCCCTGGGGTTTGGCACTGAAGCTTTCTTT.

V usage is TRBV7-9 and J usage is TRBJ2-3; 9 nucleotides align to TRBD1. This CDR3 contains 17 residues. J was trimmed by 0 bases and V by 5 bases; bases with no gene match: 9. The germline gives CDR1 SEHNR, CDR2 FQNEAQ (reference sequence). CDR3 DNA sequence: TGTGCCAGCAGCAATTACAGGGGGCTTACTAGCACAGATACGCAGTATTTT. Its protein product is CASSNYRGLTSTDTQYF.